These 19 T cell receptor beta chains were all obtained from the same sample, sequenced in a study of T cell responses to AZD1222 COVID-19 vaccine. Assay: immunoSEQ multiplex PCR; the TCRdb copy retains only in-frame clones and omits some. The sample holds 100,000 to 150,000 clones; approximately 92% are singletons and the top ten take around 1.1%. The sample in question was peripheral blood, obtained 28 days after the second AZD1222 dose. Receptor source: an adult who received the AZD1222 COVID-19 vaccine.

The J gene is TRBJ1-1, the V gene TRBV7-2, with TRBD1 as a possible D gene (6 bases). The germline CDR1 and CDR2 sequences are SGHTA and FQGNSA. The CDR3 runs 13 residues. The ends were cut back, 7 bases at V and 3 bases at J, with 12 bases in the middle. The CDR3 DNA reads as TGTGCCAGCAACGAGGGGGTCTACACTGAAGCTTTCTTT. This sequence encodes CASNEGVYTEAFF.

The rearrangement uses TRBV6-1 and TRBJ2-5, with a weak D call TRBD2 (7 bases). Trimming stripped 8 bases from V and 5 bases from J, with 12 bases between. The CDR3 runs 12 residues. CDR1 and CDR2 (germline): MNHNS, SASEGT. The CDR3 sequence: CASGGGPETQYF. The CDR3 bases are TGTGCCAGCGGGGGGGGGCCGGAGACCCAGTACTTC.

V and J are TRBV6-6 and TRBJ1-6; no clear D. The V end was cut by 0 bases, the J end by 9 bases, with 15 bases between. The CDR3 has 16 residues. In germline, CDR1 is MNHNY, CDR2 SVGAGI (reference sequence). The CDR3 sequence: CASSYSTLAVGSPLHF. CDR3 sequence (DNA): TGTGCCAGCAGTTACTCAACCCTCGCCGTGGGTTCACCCCTCCACTTT.

The chain combines TRBV7-2 with TRBJ2-5, with a weak D call TRBD2 (6 bases). From germline, CDR1 is SGHTA and CDR2 FQGNSA. The CDR3 is made up of 16 amino acids. Deletions cut 5 bases from V and 5 bases from J, with 21 bases between. The CDR3 spells CASSPFGTGKWETQYF. The CDR3 DNA reads TGTGCCAGCAGCCCATTCGGGACTGGGAAGTGGGAGACCCAGTACTTC.

The V call is TRBV4-3, the J call TRBJ1-4, with 7 bases fitting TRBD1. The CDR3 loop spans 16 amino acids. The V gene's germline CDR1 is LGHNA and CDR2 YSLEER. V lost 0 bases and J lost 0; bases outside the gene matches: 1. The CDR3 is CASSQEQGPTNEKLFF. Here the CDR3 DNA reads TGCGCCAGCAGCCAAGAACAGGGGCCAACTAATGAAAAACTGTTTTTT.

This chain connects TRBV6-5 to TRBJ2-5; TRBD2 aligns across 7 bases. In germline, CDR1 is MNHEY, CDR2 SVGAGI. J was trimmed by 3 bases and V by 6 bases; bases with no gene match: 10. This CDR3 is built from 15 residues. CDR3 in amino acids: CASSLRGGSEETQYF. CDR3 nucleotide sequence: TGTGCCAGCAGCCTTCGGGGAGGGTCAGAAGAGACCCAGTACTTC.

This clone was found a few times. The V and J genes are TRBV30 and TRBJ1-1; a possible D gene is TRBD1 (6 bases). The CDR3 has 13 amino acids. V was clipped by 5 bases and J by 2 bases, with 12 bases between them. Germline assignment: CDR1 GTSNPN and CDR2 SVGIG (reference sequence). CDR3 protein: CAWSGTTNTEAFF. The CDR3 DNA is TGTGCCTGGTCCGGGACAACCAACACTGAAGCTTTCTTT.

V and J are TRBV4-2 and TRBJ2-3, with a weak D call TRBD2 (6 bases). Germline V gene sequence: CDR1 LGHNA, CDR2 YNFKEQ. The CDR3 is 16 amino acids. The V end was cut by 0 bases, the J end by 2 bases, with 12 bases between. The CDR3, as DNA: TGTGCCAGCAGCCAAGATGGGGGGACCCTCACAGATACGCAGTATTTT. Its translation: CASSQDGGTLTDTQYF.

This chain links TRBV7-9 with TRBJ2-1; D is unclear. With 5 bases removed from V and 5 bases from J, the gap between germline ends came to 16 bases. The CDR3 is 15 residues long. Germline V gives CDR1 SEHNR, CDR2 FQNEAQ (reference sequence). CDR3 nucleotide sequence: TGTGCCAGCAGCGCTAGGTCTCGAACTGACAATGAGCAGTTCTTC. The encoded protein is CASSARSRTDNEQFF.

The chain combines TRBV4-3 with TRBJ2-1; possibly TRBD2 for D (6 bases). The germline V and J ends were trimmed by 1 base and 6 bases, with 13 bases remaining between them. The CDR3 extends over 15 amino acids. Germline lookup yields CDR1 LGHNA and CDR2 YSLEER. CDR3 in amino acids: CASSQVHYGGNEQFF. Written as DNA, the CDR3 is TGCGCCAGCAGCCAAGTCCACTACGGGGGCAATGAGCAGTTCTTC.

V is TRBV29-1 and J is TRBJ1-2, with D perhaps matching TRBD1 (5 bases). Germline loops: CDR1 SQVTM, CDR2 ANQGSEA. V was shortened by 3 bases and J by 4 bases, with 15 bases between the two germline ends. CDR3 size: 14 residues. The CDR3 sequence: CSVDPLGGGYGYTF. CDR3 DNA: TGCAGCGTTGACCCCCTGGGGGGGGGCTATGGCTACACCTTC. Drawing the rest from reference TRBV29-1 and TRBJ1-2, the complete variable domain is SAVISQKPSRDICQRGTSLTIQCQVDSQVTMMFWYRQQPGQSLTLIATANQGSEATYESGFVIDKFPISRPNLTFSTLTVSNMSPEDSSIYLCSVDPLGGGYGYTFGSGTRLTVV.

The chain recombines TRBV27 with TRBJ2-5, with 9 nucleotides matching TRBD1. The V segment lost 5 bases and the J segment 5 bases; nucleotides outside the gene matches: 9. CDR1 MNHEY and CDR2 SMNVEV come from the germline V gene (reference sequence). This CDR3 is built from 15 residues. Here the CDR3 DNA reads TGTGCCAGCAGTAAGGACAGGGGAGGTATGGAGACCCAGTACTTC. Translating it yields CASSKDRGGMETQYF.

The genes are TRBV3-1 (or the pseudogene TRBV3-2) and TRBJ1-1; D is possibly TRBD1 (6 bases). With 0 bases removed from V and 0 bases from J, the gap between germline ends came to 20 bases. The CDR3 length is 19 residues. Germline V lookup: CDR1 LGHDT, CDR2 YNNKEL (reference sequence). CDR3 region: CASSQDLQGGAAMNTEAFF. The CDR3 bases are TGTGCCAGCAGCCAAGACCTACAGGGAGGGGCCGCAATGAACACTGAAGCTTTCTTT.

The V and J genes are TRBV7-3 and TRBJ2-7, with TRBD1 as a possible D gene (6 bases). Between the trimmed V and J ends, which lost 3 bases and 3 bases, there was a span of 9 bases. CDR1 is SGHTA, CDR2 FQGTGA, per germline. The CDR3 totals 13 residues. CDR3 region: CASSFGQYYEQYF. For the CDR3, the DNA is TGTGCCAGCAGCTTCGGACAGTACTACGAGCAGTACTTC. The full variable domain, its missing parts supplied by reference TRBV7-3 and TRBJ2-7, is GAGVSQTPSNKVTEKGKYVELRCDPISGHTALYWYRQSLGQGPEFLIYFQGTGAADDSGLPNDRFFAVRPEGSVSTLKIQRTERGDSAVYLCASSFGQYYEQYFGPGTRLTVT.

This sequence joins TRBV18 and TRBJ1-4; TRBD1 aligns across 7 bases. The length of the CDR3 is 16 residues. Per the germline V gene, CDR1 is KGHSH and CDR2 is LQKENI. Trimming cost V 2 bases and J 1 base; bases outside gene matches: 4. The CDR3 region has the DNA TGTGCCAGCTCACCATTTACAGGGGAAACTAATGAAAAACTGTTTTTT. Protein product: CASSPFTGETNEKLFF.

This chain uses TRBV7-2 with TRBJ1-6, with 8 positions matching TRBD1. CDR1 and CDR2 from the germline V gene are SGHTA and FQGNSA. This CDR3 is 16 amino acids long. Germline trimming cut 3 bases from V and 1 base from J; bases unmatched to any gene: 2. CDR3 coding DNA: TGTGCCAGCAGCTTCAGGGGGCAATCCTATAATTCACCCCTCCACTTT. Translation gives CASSFRGQSYNSPLHF.

This chain connects TRBV5-4 to TRBJ2-5; 9 bases line up with TRBD1. The CDR3 contains 16 residues. V lost 4 bases to trimming and J lost 2 bases; unmatched junction nucleotides: 9. Germline V gene data show CDR1 as SGHNT and CDR2 as YYREEE (reference sequence). CDR3: CASSPKGGTGQETQYF. For the CDR3, the DNA is TGTGCCAGCAGCCCGAAAGGGGGGACAGGGCAAGAGACCCAGTACTTC.

This clone showed up just once. The chain is built from TRBV6-6 and TRBJ1-1; possible D gene TRBD1, 6 bases. The CDR3 consists of 14 residues. Between the trimmed V and J ends, which lost 0 bases and 11 bases, there was a span of 16 bases. Germline V CDR1 and CDR2: MNHNY, SVGAGI (reference sequence). Here the CDR3 reads CASSYSTGAGDAFF. In DNA form, the CDR3 reads TGTGCCAGCAGTTACTCGACGGGGGCGGGAGACGCTTTCTTT.

The chain combines TRBV6-5 with TRBJ2-7; D call uncertain. The CDR3 is made up of 12 amino acids. Germline assignment: CDR1 MNHEY and CDR2 SVGAGI. Deletions cut 8 bases from V and 3 bases from J, with 11 bases between. The CDR3 here is CASGSEVYEQYF. Here the CDR3 DNA reads TGTGCCAGCGGGTCAGAAGTCTACGAGCAGTACTTC.